Listed here are 14 T cell receptor beta chains from one sample, sequenced in a study of a mutant IDH1 vaccine in newly diagnosed glioma. Time point described: week 47, end of study. In every dose of vaccine, 300 ug of mutant IDH1 20-mer peptide was given alongside topical imiquimod. No antigen has been identified for these receptors. Profiled with immunoSEQ multiplex PCR; TCRdb holds only in-frame clones, not every one. The table shows about 11,000 clones, with over 75% occurring only once. The material was PBMCs, obtained from a glioma patient whose treatment included an IDH1 peptide vaccine. Every receptor here comes from a young man with glioma.

This clone came up once. The chain joins TRBV7-9 to TRBJ2-5; D may correspond to TRBD1 or TRBD2 (5 bases each). The CDR3 has 15 residues. Per germline, CDR1 SEHNR and CDR2 FQNEAQ (reference sequence). Trimming shortened V by 1 base and J by 1 base, and 10 bases separated the two germline ends. CDR3 DNA sequence: TGTGCCAGCAGCTTAGGGTCGGGGACCCAAGAGACCCAGTACTTC. Residues: CASSLGSGTQETQYF.

The chain employs TRBV5-1 and TRBJ2-1; TRBD1 is a possible D gene (6 bases). The CDR3 has 15 amino acids. V dropped 3 bases and J dropped 4 bases, with 14 bases sitting between them. Germline CDR1 and CDR2: SGHRS and YFSETQ. CDR3 coding DNA: TGCGCCAGCAGCTCGCAGGGGATGCCTTACAATGAGCAGTTCTTC. Amino acids: CASSSQGMPYNEQFF. Together with reference TRBV5-1 and TRBJ2-1, the CDR3 gives the full variable domain: KAGVTQTPRYLIKTRGQQVTLSCSPISGHRSVSWYQQTPGQGLQFLFEYFSETQRNKGNFPGRFSGRQFSNSRSEMNVSTLELGDSALYLCASSSQGMPYNEQFFGPGTRLTVL.

The chain links TRBV6-6 to TRBJ2-2; tentative D call: TRBD2 (6 bases). CDR1 and CDR2 from the germline V gene are MNHNY and SVGAGI (reference sequence). Trimming took 5 bases from V and 6 from J, leaving 10 bases between them. The CDR3 contains 13 residues. The CDR3 loop is CASSPSDAGELFF. As DNA, the CDR3 is TGTGCCAGCAGTCCTAGCGACGCCGGGGAGCTGTTTTTT.

The chain carries TRBV4-1 and TRBJ1-2; no reliable D call. Trimming cost V 0 bases and J 2 bases, with 7 bases left between them. Germline CDR1 and CDR2: MGHRA and YSYEKL. The CDR3 covers 14 residues. The CDR3 is CASSQEGNNYGYTF. The CDR3 DNA reads as TGCGCCAGCAGCCAAGAGGGGAACAACTATGGCTACACCTTC.

This chain's CDR3 is CASTTQGSDYEQYF. The CDR3 coding sequence is TGTGCCAGTACCACCCAGGGTAGCGACTACGAGCAGTACTTC. V is TRBV19 and J is TRBJ2-7, with D perhaps being TRBD1 or TRBD2 (5 bases each). Trimming shortened V by 7 bases and J by 3 bases, and 16 bases separated the two germline ends. CDR1 is LNHDA and CDR2 is SQIVND in the germline V gene (reference sequence). The CDR3 contains 14 residues.

With respect to this clone: At the DNA level, this CDR3 is encoded by other sequences in the same sample as well. This chain joins TRBV6-1 and TRBJ2-7; 7 bases are shared with TRBD1. Germline CDR1 is MNHNS and CDR2 is SASEGT. The CDR3 totals 13 residues. V shed 3 bases, J shed 3 bases, and the junction held 2 bases outside the gene matches. CDR3 loop: CASSEGDSYEQYF. The CDR3 DNA follows: TGTGCCAGCAGTGAGGGGGACAGCTACGAGCAGTACTTC.

This chain joins TRBV19 and TRBJ2-3, with D possibly TRBD1 on 5 matching bases. Trimming left V 5 bases short and J 4 bases short, with 19 bases between. Germline CDR1 LNHDA, CDR2 SQIVND (reference sequence). This CDR3 is 16 amino acids long. The CDR3 sequence is CASSSVGRDESDTQYF. In nucleotides, the CDR3 is TGTGCCAGTAGTTCGGTGGGCAGGGATGAGTCAGATACGCAGTATTTT.

The rearrangement uses TRBV25-1 and TRBJ2-1; 9 bases align to TRBD1. Germline-derived CDR1 and CDR2 are MGHDK and SYGVNS. CDR3 length equals 15 residues. Losses at the gene ends were 4 bases for V and 4 bases for J; bases not matched to a gene: 5. The CDR3 region has the DNA TGTGCCAGCAGTGTTACAGGGGGCCCTTACAATGAGCAGTTCTTC. Amino acid sequence: CASSVTGGPYNEQFF.

The rearrangement links TRBV7-8 to TRBJ2-1, with D uncertain. The length of the CDR3 is 16 residues. V lost 6 bases, J lost 4 bases, and 19 bases lay in between. Per germline, CDR1 SGHVS and CDR2 FQNEAQ. CDR3 in DNA: TGTGCCAGCAGTACTCCCGGGCCCGGTTTGTACAATGAGCAGTTCTTC. This sequence encodes CASSTPGPGLYNEQFF. The variable domain in full, completed from reference TRBV7-8 and TRBJ2-1, reads GAGVSQSPRYKVAKRGQDVALRCDPISGHVSLFWYQQALGQGPEFLTYFQNEAQLDKSGLPSDRFFAERPEGSVSTLKIQRTQQEDSAVYLCASSTPGPGLYNEQFFGPGTRLTVL.

The chain employs TRBV7-6 and TRBJ2-7; the match to TRBD1 covers 8 bases. CDR3 length: 15 amino acids. CDR1 SGHVS and CDR2 FNYEAQ come from the germline V gene. J lost 2 bases, V lost 3 bases, and 6 bases had no gene match. CDR3 nucleotides: TGTGCCAGCAGCTTCCGGGACAGGAAGGCCTACGAGCAGTACTTC. It translates to CASSFRDRKAYEQYF.

V usage is TRBV7-6 and J usage is TRBJ2-3; 11 bases match TRBD2. V shed 4 bases and J 2 bases; nucleotides not matched to a gene: 11. Germline CDR1 and CDR2: SGHVS and FNYEAQ. CDR3 length: 18 residues. The DNA for the CDR3 is TGTGCCAGCAGCTCGGATATTGTAGCGGGAGGGCCCACAGATACGCAGTATTTT. Protein: CASSSDIVAGGPTDTQYF.

This chain joins TRBV9 and TRBJ2-1; 7 bases align to TRBD2. Trimming took 0 bases from V and 6 from J; bases not matched to a gene: 9. In germline, CDR1 is SGDLS, CDR2 YYNGEE. The CDR3 has 16 amino acids. The CDR3 loop reads CASSVGFGLVCNEQFF. CDR3 nucleotide sequence: TGTGCCAGCAGCGTAGGCTTCGGACTAGTGTGCAATGAGCAGTTCTTC.

This clone appeared once. This chain uses TRBV7-9 with TRBJ1-2; no definite D call. The CDR3 covers 14 residues. Germline V gene sequence: CDR1 SEHNR, CDR2 FQNEAQ (reference sequence). The germline V and J ends were trimmed by 5 bases and 2 bases, with 12 bases remaining between them. The CDR3 DNA reads TGTGCCAGCAGCCCCGGAGCCAGAAACTATGGCTACACCTTC. Translation gives CASSPGARNYGYTF.

The V call is TRBV5-1, the J call TRBJ1-5; a possible D gene is TRBD1 (5 bases). This CDR3 has 14 residues. In germline, CDR1 is SGHRS, CDR2 YFSETQ. V gave up 4 bases and J gave up 5 bases, with 13 bases separating them. CDR3 protein: CASSPGPTDQPQHF. CDR3 in DNA: TGCGCCAGCAGCCCGGGACCGACCGATCAGCCCCAGCATTTT. Complete variable domain (other parts from reference TRBV5-1 and TRBJ1-5): KAGVTQTPRYLIKTRGQQVTLSCSPISGHRSVSWYQQTPGQGLQFLFEYFSETQRNKGNFPGRFSGRQFSNSRSEMNVSTLELGDSALYLCASSPGPTDQPQHFGDGTRLSIL.